This T cell receptor beta chain stems from a study of T cell repertoires in cytomegalovirus infection (dated by TCRdb to between 2019 and 2020). The study in broad terms: Peptide stimulations targeted recently identified HLA-C-restricted CMV epitopes, whose presentation resists viral immunomodulation, together with well-studied HLA-B-restricted epitopes. Donor HLA type was relevant to the analysis, because carriage of CMV infection together with the matching HLA type was indicated by public TCR beta signatures.

Read against the paper, the sample's treatment or condition label means: in vitro stimulation with specific CMV peptide epitopes to enrich CMV-specific T cells. The sequencing machine was an Illumina HiSeq 1500. TCRdb's own reprocessing of the public reads used fastp at Q25 and MiXCR and kept productive beta chains. Rows are unified per CDR3 protein, each entry keeping the most common DNA and genes. The sample yields about 340,000 distinct CDR3 sequences; about 28% were counted once. 15% to 25% of the sample rests with the top ten. Study-wide findings and limitations: In both this cohort and an independent roughly 350-donor cohort, the cumulative frequency of public TCR beta family members distinguished carriers of CMV infection plus the relevant HLA type. In the ex vivo response, HLA-C-restricted CMV-specific TCR beta clonotypes were dominant, and in two of eight donors the single most frequent clonotype came from this HLA-C-restricted group.

CDR1 and CDR2 were assigned from the germline V gene (reference sequence) as SEHNR and FQNEAQ. The CDR3 spans 14 residues, from the cysteine through the phenylalanine. Only CDR3 DNA is held: 42 bases, read in frame from base 1. Trimming costs V 1 base and J 3 bases, and their ends lie 10 bases apart. This clonotype was observed many times. Its antigen specificity is not known. Per-nucleotide qualities are absent, and no much larger clonotype sits a single base away. The receptor chain draws on TRBV7-9 and TRBJ2-7; a tentative D match to TRBD1 spans 5 bases. This TCR came from a human donor in good health (CMV status not recorded). Some clones in this sample may be carry-over from other donors' samples. The material was cultured PBMCs, obtained from culture after CMV antigen stimulation. The sequenced DNA: TGTGCCAGCAGCTTAGATACAGGTGTCTACGAGCAGTACTTC. This codes for CASSLDTGVYEQYF.